The 5 T cell receptor beta chains below were found in one sample sequenced in a study of T cell responses to AZD1222 COVID-19 vaccine. The repertoire was sequenced with immunoSEQ multiplex PCR; TCRdb's copy has only in-frame clones and lacks some. The sample shows roughly 140,000 clones, roughly 90% of them seen only once. Sequencing was performed on peripheral blood, taken on day 0 of AZD1222 vaccination. The receptors stem from an adult in good health.

V gene TRBV6-4 combines with J gene TRBJ1-5; possibly TRBD1 for D (6 bases). V shed 2 bases and J shed 6 bases, with 11 bases lying between them. This CDR3 spans 14 amino acids. Germline-derived CDR1 and CDR2 are MRHNA and SNTAGT. CDR3 loop: CASSDGGLVQPQHF. In DNA, the CDR3 is TGTGCCAGCAGTGACGGGGGGCTAGTTCAGCCCCAGCATTTT.

This chain connects TRBV27 to TRBJ2-7, with a possible D match to TRBD1 (5 bases). The germline V gene encodes CDR1 MNHEY and CDR2 SMNVEV (reference sequence). The CDR3 runs to 14 residues. V was cut by 4 bases and J by 4 bases, with 14 bases left in between. The CDR3, as DNA: TGTGCCAGCAGTTCGACGACAGTGGGATACGAGCAGTACTTC. Its translation: CASSSTTVGYEQYF.

The chain recombines TRBV3-1 (or the pseudogene TRBV3-2) with TRBJ1-2, with TRBD1 matching 11 bases. The trim removed 1 base at V and 8 bases at J, leaving 6 bases unmatched. The CDR3 loop spans 15 amino acids. Germline CDR1 LGHDT, CDR2 YNNKEL (reference sequence). CDR3 DNA sequence: TGTGCCAGCAGCCAAGTGAGGACAGGGGGCAAAGGCTACACCTTC. Protein sequence: CASSQVRTGGKGYTF.

As concerns this clone: Different DNA sequences within this sample yield the same CDR3. V and J are TRBV19 and TRBJ1-2; D is undetermined. Trimming cost V 2 bases and J 2 bases, with 3 bases left between them. Germline CDR1 is LNHDA and CDR2 is SQIVND (reference sequence). This CDR3 has 12 amino acids. The CDR3 DNA reads as TGTGCCAGTAGTATACGGAACTATGGCTACACCTTC. It translates to CASSIRNYGYTF.

The chain carries TRBV12-3 or TRBV12-4 and TRBJ2-1; a weak D match, TRBD2 (5 bases). Trimming took 6 bases from V and 7 from J, leaving 7 bases between them. There are 11 residues in the CDR3. CDR3 loop: CASSRGNEQFF. In DNA, the CDR3 is TGTGCCAGCAGCCGCGGGAATGAGCAGTTCTTC.